This T cell receptor beta chain comes out of a study of T-cell memory formation after mild COVID-19. Study findings and constraints: Pre-infection memory carried some responding clones, suggesting that cross-reactive memory joined. CM and EM subsets held most contracting CD4+ clones; EMRA held CD8+ ones.

Between the trimmed V and J ends, which lost 5 bases and 0 bases, there was a span of 14 bases. Germline values: CDR1 MDHEN, CDR2 SYDVKM. This CDR3 comprises 17 residues. TCRdb reanalysed the 5' RACE reads using MiXCR and keeps one entry per CDR3 protein. Of approximately 46,000 distinct CDR3 sequences listed, approximately 12% are singletons. This clonotype was seen only a few times. Its antigen is currently unknown. The source is a man aged 18 to 35 who had mild COVID-19 (a few samples of this study predate the infection). Cell type and time point are not known. The sequencing input was PBMCs or a T cell subset sorted from them (not recorded which). The chain is built from TRBV28 and TRBJ1-6; D is ambiguous. CDR3 loop: CASSTLAWSSYNSPLHF. The CDR3 coding sequence is TGTGCCAGCAGTACTCTAGCGTGGAGCTCCTATAATTCACCCCTCCACTTT.